The 14 T cell receptor beta chains below were found in one sample sequenced in a study of cytomegalovirus exposure and HLA in healthy donors. The PCR employed 60 Vbeta primers together with 13 Jbeta primers. The data were produced by immunoSEQ multiplex PCR, yet TCRdb's version contains in-frame clones alone and is incomplete. This table holds 100,000 to 150,000 clones, about 81% found once. The sample comprised PBMCs. These receptors came from a woman in her twenties or thirties in good health and CMV-seronegative.

CDR3 protein: CASTGGGLNEKLFF. CDR3 in DNA: TGCGCCAGCACTGGGGGGGGCCTAAATGAAAAACTGTTTTTT. The chain recombines TRBV5-1 with TRBJ1-4, with D possibly being TRBD1 (6 bases). Deletions cut 6 bases from V and 5 bases from J, with 14 bases between. Germline assignment: CDR1 SGHRS and CDR2 YFSETQ. This CDR3 has 14 residues.

This clone turned up a few times. V is TRBV6-1 and J is TRBJ1-1; no clear D. The CDR3 contains 11 residues. V was clipped by 8 bases and J by 3 bases, with 7 bases between them. Per the germline V gene, CDR1 is MNHNS and CDR2 is SASEGT. CDR3 DNA: TGTGCCAGCTGGGGAGACACTGAAGCTTTCTTT. It encodes CASWGDTEAFF.

The genes are TRBV2 and TRBJ1-5; a weak D match, TRBD1 (5 bases). The CDR3 has 15 amino acids. The germline CDR1 and CDR2 sequences are SNHLY and FYNNEI. V dropped 3 bases and J dropped 2 bases, with 11 bases sitting between them. The CDR3 loop reads CASSDRVSGNQPQHF. The CDR3 nucleotides are TGTGCCAGCAGTGACAGGGTAAGCGGCAATCAGCCCCAGCATTTT.

In regard to this clone: Its ends do not fully match the called genes, so a read error is possible. The chain carries TRBV7-7 and TRBJ2-7; 7 bases align to TRBD1. In germline, CDR1 is SSHAT, CDR2 FNYEAQ (reference sequence). There are 14 residues in the CDR3. This chain's CDR3 is CASSPYPGTDEQYF. The CDR3 nucleotides are TGTGCTAGCAGCCCTTACCCCGGGACAGACGAGCAGTACTTC.

This rearrangement joins TRBV5-6 to TRBJ2-2, with 12 bases aligning to TRBD1. CDR1 SGHDT and CDR2 YYEEEE come from the germline V gene. V lost 1 base to trimming and J lost 4 bases; unmatched junction nucleotides: 8. The CDR3 is 18 residues long. The CDR3, as DNA: TGTGCCAGCAGCTTGTTAGGGACAGGGGGCGCAGGCACCGGGGAGCTGTTTTTT. Translating it yields CASSLLGTGGAGTGELFF.

The V call is TRBV5-1, the J call TRBJ1-6; TRBD1 matches 7 bases. This CDR3 is 19 amino acids long. After removal of 1 base from V and 0 bases from J, the junction contained 10 bases not matched to a gene. Germline V gives CDR1 SGHRS, CDR2 YFSETQ. CDR3 in DNA: TGCGCCAGCAGCTTGTTGGGGGCAGGGGGAAGCTCCTATAATTCACCCCTCCACTTT. It specifies CASSLLGAGGSSYNSPLHF.

The rearrangement uses TRBV21-1 and TRBJ1-1; the table assigns TRBD1, which was not confirmed against the DNA. TRBV21-1 is recorded as a pseudogene. The CDR3 has 17 amino acids. The chain's CDR3 is CASTLEPGGLKNTEAFF. The CDR3 DNA sequence: TGTGCCAGCACCCTTGAACCAGGGGGCCTTAAGAACACTGAAGCTTTCTTT.

V usage is TRBV7-3 and J usage is TRBJ2-1; weak D call: TRBD1 (5 bases). The CDR3 consists of 15 residues. Germline-derived CDR1 and CDR2 are SGHTA and FQGTGA. Deletions cut 2 bases from V and 9 bases from J, with 17 bases between. CDR3 region: CASSLQGRSYGEQFF. DNA of the CDR3: TGTGCCAGCAGCTTACAGGGAAGGAGCTACGGTGAGCAGTTCTTC.

The chain carries TRBV18 and TRBJ1-2; D is uncertain. V was trimmed by 4 bases and J by 2 bases, leaving 20 bases between them. This CDR3 is built from 17 residues. The V gene's germline CDR1 is KGHSH and CDR2 LQKENI. The CDR3 is CASSLLNTADPNYGYTF. As DNA, the CDR3 is TGTGCCAGCTCACTCCTCAATACAGCGGATCCAAACTATGGCTACACCTTC.

V usage is TRBV7-2 and J usage is TRBJ2-7, with D possibly matching TRBD1 (7 bases). The germline V and J ends were trimmed by 9 bases and 5 bases, with 17 bases remaining between them. The CDR3 extends over 13 amino acids. The germline CDR1 and CDR2 sequences are SGHTA and FQGNSA. The CDR3 DNA sequence: TGTGCCAGTTCCATGGCGGGACAGAACGAGCAGTACTTC. Amino acids: CASSMAGQNEQYF.

The CDR3 sequence: CAWSGSGANVLTF. The CDR3 DNA is TGTGCCTGGAGCGGCTCTGGGGCCAACGTCCTGACTTTC. The J gene is TRBJ2-6, the V gene TRBV30; D gene uncertain. This CDR3 has 13 amino acids. The V gene lost 3 bases and the J gene lost 0 bases, with 3 bases spanning the gap. Per germline, CDR1 GTSNPN and CDR2 SVGIG (reference sequence).

The chain couples TRBV19 to TRBJ2-3; D may be TRBD1 (5 bases). The CDR3 is 16 amino acids. The germline gives CDR1 LNHDA, CDR2 SQIVND (reference sequence). The V end was cut by 4 bases, the J end by 6 bases, with 20 bases between. The CDR3 loop reads CASSTYSGALEDTQYF. The DNA for the CDR3 is TGTGCCAGTAGTACCTACAGTGGGGCATTAGAGGATACGCAGTATTTT.

This clone was counted once. The chain is built from TRBV2 and TRBJ2-7; D may be TRBD2 (5 bases). V lost 6 bases to trimming and J lost 0 bases, with 15 bases between them. This CDR3 is 15 amino acids long. The germline V gene encodes CDR1 SNHLY and CDR2 FYNNEI. This CDR3 is CASSLDSVSSYEQYF. The CDR3 bases are TGTGCCAGCAGCTTAGATAGCGTATCCTCCTACGAGCAGTACTTC. The complete variable domain, with remaining parts taken from reference TRBV2 and TRBJ2-7, reads EPEVTQTPSHQVTQMGQEVILRCVPISNHLYFYWYRQILGQKVEFLVSFYNNEISEKSEIFDDQFSVERPDGSNFTLKIRSTKLEDSAMYFCASSLDSVSSYEQYFGPGTRLTVT.

This sequence joins TRBV2 and TRBJ2-2; 11 bases match TRBD2. Germline assignment: CDR1 SNHLY and CDR2 FYNNEI. The CDR3 consists of 21 residues. V shed 6 bases, J shed 6 bases, and the junction held 24 bases outside the gene matches. In nucleotides, the CDR3 is TGTGCCAGCAGGCCAACAATAATAGCGGGGGGGCCGAGCGGGGGTGCCGGGGAGCTGTTTTTT. Its protein product is CASRPTIIAGGPSGGAGELFF.